This TCR beta chain was captured in a study of monozygotic twins with inflammatory bowel disease (dated by TCRdb to between 2018 and 2021). Background on the whole study: A total of approximately 30 monozygotic twin pairs were included in the full study, comprising nine German pairs (four IBD-concordant, five IBD-discordant) and 19 IBD-discordant Danish pairs. The search for disease-associated traits relied mainly on comparing IBD patients with their genetically identical healthy co-twins within discordant pairs. Each individual had, on average, about 151 000 unique TCRalpha sequences and 181 000 unique TCRbeta sequences available for analysis.

From each donor, an approximately 2.3 ml peripheral blood sample was collected into PAXgene tubes and kept at -80 degrees C. Without any T cell sorting, total RNA was extracted from whole blood using the PAXgene blood miRNA kit on an automated QIAcube. Deep TCRalpha and TCRbeta repertoire profiling with unique molecular barcoding was performed on peripheral blood of monozygotic twin pairs concordant or discordant for inflammatory bowel disease. Smoking habits were recorded for all twin pairs, and individuals were classified as current, former or never smokers. Library preparation used 5' RACE. For each TCR library, 3,500 to 4,000 ng of total RNA was used. For each sample, cDNA synthesis was carried out in eight separate reactions using SMARTScribe reverse transcriptase. During cDNA synthesis, template switching was used to introduce unique molecular identifiers that contained a 6-nucleotide sample barcode. Two nested PCRs of approximately 16 and 10 cycles amplified the TCRalpha and TCRbeta cDNA, and bead purification followed each PCR. Before amplification, the cDNA was treated with uracil DNA-glycosylase and purified using the QIAquick PCR purification kit. The second PCR was the step at which Illumina TruSeq-compatible adapters and sample-specific barcodes were added. Library quality and concentration were assessed using TapeStation and Qubit, and roughly 5.5 ng of each library was pooled. The pooled libraries were sequenced with 2 x 100 bp reads and custom sequencing primers on an Illumina HiSeq2500 single-index Rapid Run. Per the original workflow: PCR and sequencing errors were corrected by UMI-based consensus assembly using MiGEC version 1.2.6. MiXCR version 2.1.1 was used to carry out V(D)J alignment, clonotype assembly and CDR3 extraction. Normalisation of gene usage, clonotype sharing and MAIT/NKT TCR abundance was achieved by analysing the top 1000, 10 000 and 20 000 clonotypes per sample. Diversity was computed as the inverse Simpson index with the vegan R package after downsampling to 27 000 UMIs. Paired Mann-Whitney U tests on discordant twin pairs were used, with Benjamini-Hochberg multiple-testing correction. TCRdb reprocessed the public reads and reports one entry per CDR3 protein sequence, without DNA. TCRdb's processing, not the authors', yielded these V and J calls. The sample table holds around 220,000 distinct CDR3 sequences. Of the sample, under 8.5% falls within the top ten clones.

Notes on this clonotype: No antigen is known for it.

CDR1 SGHDN and CDR2 FVKESK were looked up in the germline V gene. Inclusive of the bounding cysteine and phenylalanine, the CDR3 is 17 residues long. DNA is not on record. On the study overall, not on this receptor specifically: Concordant and discordant twins showed no difference in repertoire similarity, possibly because of limited statistical power. Background noise and inter-individual variability may have been introduced into the repertoires by the differing immunosuppressive treatments among patients. Compared with healthy twins, IBD patients shared fewer clonotypes with other individuals, and the difference was most pronounced in patients with signs of disease activity. The analysis was unable to tell different T cell subtypes apart. Measured by the inverse Simpson index, TCRbeta repertoire diversity was lower in IBD patients than in their healthy co-twins. No single strong signal or clonotype linked to IBD turned up in the results, so the idea that one exists was not supported.

The sample comprised blood. The source is a human donor with ulcerative colitis or Crohn's disease, or a healthy co-twin of an affected twin (not recorded which). The rearranged chain carries TRBV14 and TRBJ2-5. The encoded CDR3 is CASSQVQTWTMRETQYF. The entire variable domain, with the stretches around the CDR3 drawn from the reference TRBV14 and TRBJ2-5 proteins, is EAGVTQFPSHSVIEKGQTVTLRCDPISGHDNLYWYRRVMGKEIKFLLHFVKESKQDESGMPNNRFLAERTGGTYSTLKVQPAELEDSGVYFCASSQVQTWTMRETQYFGPGTRLLVL.